Ten or more counts support the clone carrying this TCR beta chain. V lost 7 bases and J 1 base, leaving 4 bases between the germline ends. Germline values: CDR1 SNHLY, CDR2 FYNNEI. The length of the CDR3 is 12 residues. This record belongs to a study of T cells after yellow fever vaccination. TCRdb used MiXCR to reprocess the 5' RACE reads, holding one entry per CDR3 protein. The sample records a few hundred thousand distinct CDR3 sequences, roughly 13% being singletons. The rearrangement links TRBV2 to TRBJ2-2; D unclear. This sequence was found in a man aged 25-45 years who received the YFV17D yellow fever vaccine. The sequenced sample was CD4+ T cells sorted from PBMCs, obtained 45 days after the yellow fever booster vaccination. CDR3 bases: TGTGCCAGCACGGGGAACACCGGGGAGCTGTTTTTT. It encodes CASTGNTGELFF.